The 10 T cell receptor beta chains in this list originate from one sample, sequenced in a study of T cells after yellow fever vaccination. From the 5' RACE reads, TCRdb called clonotypes with MiXCR, one entry per CDR3 protein. Here the sample spans 55,000 to 70,000 distinct CDR3 sequences, under 8% being singletons. Sequences were derived from CD8+ T cells sorted from PBMCs, sampled 45 days after the first yellow fever vaccination. The receptors shown here come from a young man who received the YFV17D yellow fever vaccine.

This clonotype was observed a handful of times. The V call is TRBV27, the J call TRBJ2-7; D is tentatively TRBD1 or TRBD2 (5 bases each). This CDR3 has 13 amino acids. The V gene lost 8 bases and the J gene lost 3 bases, with 14 bases spanning the gap. The V gene's germline CDR1 is MNHEY and CDR2 SMNVEV (reference sequence). CDR3: CASAPMRGYEQYV. The CDR3 coding sequence is TGTGCCAGCGCGCCGATGAGGGGCTACGAGCAGTACGTC.

Many counts were recorded for this clonotype. V gene TRBV6-6 combines with J gene TRBJ2-3; D is unclear. The CDR3 is 11 residues long. Germline CDR1 and CDR2: MNHNY and SVGAGI (reference sequence). The V and J ends lost 6 bases and 4 bases respectively, with 5 bases between them. The CDR3, as DNA: TGTGCCAGCAGAAGAGCAGATACGCAGTATTTT. Encoded protein: CASRRADTQYF.

This clonotype showed up many times. CDR3 in DNA: TGTGCCATCAGTGAGTTCCATGAGCAGTTCTTC. Translating it yields CAISEFHEQFF. This chain connects TRBV10-3 to TRBJ2-1; D ambiguous. CDR3 size: 11 residues. Germline CDR1 and CDR2: ENHRY and SYGVKD. The V gene lost 1 base and the J gene lost 8 bases, with 3 bases spanning the gap.

This clonotype has a handful of counts. The chain's CDR3 is CASGRGSMNEQFF. The CDR3 DNA is TGTGCTAGTGGGCGGGGGTCTATGAATGAGCAGTTCTTC. V gene TRBV12-5 combines with J gene TRBJ2-1; 7 positions match TRBD2. V dropped 6 bases and J dropped 7; count of bases not matched to a gene: 6. The CDR3 length is 13 residues. CDR1 and CDR2 (germline): LGHNT, FRNRAP.

This clonotype was found many times. The chain is built from TRBV4-3 and TRBJ1-1; 7 nucleotides align to TRBD1. Germline CDR1 LGHNA, CDR2 YSLEER. The V and J ends lost 0 bases and 0 bases, in that order; junction bases with no gene match: 7. CDR3 length equals 17 residues. This CDR3 reads CASSQDPGTVMNTEAFF. CDR3 coding DNA: TGCGCCAGCAGCCAAGATCCGGGGACAGTCATGAACACTGAAGCTTTCTTT.

In this sample, this clonotype turned up many times. The chain uses TRBV12-3 or TRBV12-4 and TRBJ2-5; D not certain. There are 14 residues in the CDR3. Trimming left V 5 bases short and J 2 bases short, with 12 bases between. The CDR3, as DNA: TGTGCCAGCAGTCTAACCGGGCCTCAAGAGACCCAGTACTTC. Its translation: CASSLTGPQETQYF.

The J gene is TRBJ1-5, the V gene TRBV4-1, with a weak D call TRBD1 (6 bases). Germline lookup yields CDR1 MGHRA and CDR2 YSYEKL. The CDR3 loop spans 18 amino acids. The germline V and J ends were trimmed by 0 bases and 0 bases, with 15 bases remaining between them. The CDR3: CASSQEPGVGVSNQPQHF. The CDR3 bases are TGCGCCAGCAGCCAAGAGCCAGGGGTGGGGGTTAGCAATCAGCCCCAGCATTTT.

This clonotype was seen many times. This chain connects TRBV5-1 to TRBJ2-3, with a possible D match to TRBD1 (5 bases). The CDR3 consists of 14 residues. Trimming cost V 4 bases and J 0 bases, with 9 bases left between them. Germline-derived CDR1 and CDR2 are SGHRS and YFSETQ. Here the CDR3 DNA reads TGCGCCAGCAGCCAGACAGATAGCACAGATACGCAGTATTTT. This gives the protein CASSQTDSTDTQYF.

This clonotype has a count of ten or more. This chain connects TRBV6-5 to TRBJ2-5, with 7 bases fitting TRBD1. The CDR3 spans 14 residues. Germline-derived CDR1 and CDR2 are MNHEY and SVGAGI. Trimming at V came to 0 bases and at J to 5 bases, leaving 3 bases not matched to a gene. The CDR3 nucleotides are TGTGCCAGCAGTTACTCAGGGGGCTCTGAGACCCAGTACTTC. It translates to CASSYSGGSETQYF.

This clonotype was seen more than once but under ten times. The chain joins TRBV19 to TRBJ1-1, with D unresolved. V lost 10 bases to trimming and J lost 10 bases, with 16 bases between them. CDR1 is LNHDA and CDR2 is SQIVND in the germline V gene (reference sequence). The CDR3 sequence is 11 residues long. CDR3 sequence: CATLDGLRAFF. For the CDR3, the DNA is TGTGCCACCCTTGATGGACTGCGAGCTTTCTTT.